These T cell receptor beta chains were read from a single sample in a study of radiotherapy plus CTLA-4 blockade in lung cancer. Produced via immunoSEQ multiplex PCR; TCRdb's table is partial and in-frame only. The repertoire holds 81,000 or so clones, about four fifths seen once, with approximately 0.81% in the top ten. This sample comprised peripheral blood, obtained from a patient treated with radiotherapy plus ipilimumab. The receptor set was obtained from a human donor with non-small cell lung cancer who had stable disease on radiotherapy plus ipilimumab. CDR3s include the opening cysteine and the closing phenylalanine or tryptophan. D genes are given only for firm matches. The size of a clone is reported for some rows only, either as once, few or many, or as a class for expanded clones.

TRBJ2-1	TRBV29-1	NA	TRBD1	CSATDRGEFF	TGCAGCGCTACGGACAGGGGAGAGTTCTTC
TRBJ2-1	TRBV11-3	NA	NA	CASSLTRVSREQFF	TGTGCCAGCAGCTTAACCAGGGTATCGAGAGAGCAGTTCTTC
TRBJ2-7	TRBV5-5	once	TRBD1	CASSPIPGQGNEQYF	TGTGCCAGCAGCCCCATACCGGGACAGGGGAACGAGCAGTACTTC
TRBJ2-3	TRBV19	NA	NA	CASSIGEGVSTDTQYF	TGTGCCAGTAGTATAGGGGAGGGGGTTAGCACAGATACGCAGTATTTT
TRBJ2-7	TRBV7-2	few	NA	CASSLIYEQYF	TGTGCCAGCAGCTTAATCTACGAGCAGTACTTC
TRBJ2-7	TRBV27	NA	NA	CASSWIGSYEQYF	TGTGCCAGCAGTTGGATAGGCTCCTACGAGCAGTACTTC
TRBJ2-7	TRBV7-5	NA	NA	CVRSSPGTGRVHEQYF	TGTGTCAGAAGCTCCCCCGGGACGGGAAGGGTTCACGAGCAGTACTTC
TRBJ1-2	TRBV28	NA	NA	CASSSPTGFSYGYTF	TGTGCCAGCAGTTCACCAACAGGGTTCAGCTATGGCTACACCTTC
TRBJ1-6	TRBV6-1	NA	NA	CASSEIGGASTLHF	TGTGCCAGCAGTGAAATTGGGGGGGCCTCCACCCTCCACTTT
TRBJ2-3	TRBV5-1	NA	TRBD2	CASGLAGASGDTQYF	TGCGCCAGCGGACTAGCGGGGGCCTCGGGAGATACGCAGTATTTT
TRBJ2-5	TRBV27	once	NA	CASSLRQDGTQYF	TGTGCCAGCAGTTTAAGGCAGGATGGGACCCAGTACTTC
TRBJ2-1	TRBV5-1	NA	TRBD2	CASSLAGGRLIDEQFF	TGCGCCAGCAGCTTGGCGGGGGGGCGCTTAATAGATGAGCAGTTCTTC
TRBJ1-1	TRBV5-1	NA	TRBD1	CASSGTGAPTEAFF	TGCGCCAGCAGCGGGACAGGGGCGCCGACTGAAGCTTTCTTT
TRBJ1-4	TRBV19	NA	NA	CASSMGLAYEKLFF	TGTGCCAGTAGTATGGGACTTGCATATGAAAAACTGTTTTTT
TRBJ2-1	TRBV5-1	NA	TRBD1	CASSLDRVNEQFF	TGCGCCAGCAGCCTAGACAGGGTTAATGAGCAGTTCTTC
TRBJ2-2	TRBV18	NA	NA	CASSPQGGNTGELFF	TGTGCCAGCTCACCTCAGGGAGGAAACACCGGGGAGCTGTTTTTT
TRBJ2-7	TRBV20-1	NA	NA	CSARVGNEQYF	TGCAGTGCTAGAGTAGGGAACGAGCAGTACTTC
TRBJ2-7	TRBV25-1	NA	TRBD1	CASSRDSPYEQYF	TGTGCCAGCAGCCGGGACAGCCCTTACGAGCAGTACTTC
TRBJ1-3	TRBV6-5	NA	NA	CASSYNVDYSGNTIYF	TGTGCCAGCAGTTACAACGTCGACTACTCTGGAAACACCATATATTTT
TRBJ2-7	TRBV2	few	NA	CASTRSPHLGEQYF	TGTGCCAGCACCCGAAGCCCTCACCTAGGGGAGCAGTACTTC
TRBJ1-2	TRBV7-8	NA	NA	CASSLERPPNYGYTF	TGTGCCAGCAGCTTAGAACGACCCCCTAACTATGGCTACACCTTC
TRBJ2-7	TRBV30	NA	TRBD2	CAWSPGGEQYF	TGTGCCTGGAGTCCGGGGGGGGAGCAGTACTTC
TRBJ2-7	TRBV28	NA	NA	CASSFGPTASYEQYF	TGTGCCAGCAGTTTCGGACCCACAGCCTCCTACGAGCAGTACTTC